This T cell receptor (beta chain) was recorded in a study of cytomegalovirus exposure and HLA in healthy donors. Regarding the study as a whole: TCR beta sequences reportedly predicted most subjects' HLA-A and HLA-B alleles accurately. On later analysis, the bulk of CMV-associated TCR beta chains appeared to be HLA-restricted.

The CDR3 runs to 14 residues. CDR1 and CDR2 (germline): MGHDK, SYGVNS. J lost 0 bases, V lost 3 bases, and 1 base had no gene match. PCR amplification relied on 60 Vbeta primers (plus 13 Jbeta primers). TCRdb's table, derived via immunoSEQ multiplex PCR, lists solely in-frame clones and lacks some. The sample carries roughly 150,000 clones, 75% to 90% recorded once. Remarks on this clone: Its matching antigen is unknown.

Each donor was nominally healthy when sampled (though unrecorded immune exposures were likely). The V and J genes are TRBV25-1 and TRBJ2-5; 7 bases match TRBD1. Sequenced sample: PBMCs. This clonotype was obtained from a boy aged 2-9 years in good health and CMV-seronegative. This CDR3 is CASSEGQNQETQYF. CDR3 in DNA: TGTGCCAGCAGTGAGGGACAGAACCAAGAGACCCAGTACTTC.